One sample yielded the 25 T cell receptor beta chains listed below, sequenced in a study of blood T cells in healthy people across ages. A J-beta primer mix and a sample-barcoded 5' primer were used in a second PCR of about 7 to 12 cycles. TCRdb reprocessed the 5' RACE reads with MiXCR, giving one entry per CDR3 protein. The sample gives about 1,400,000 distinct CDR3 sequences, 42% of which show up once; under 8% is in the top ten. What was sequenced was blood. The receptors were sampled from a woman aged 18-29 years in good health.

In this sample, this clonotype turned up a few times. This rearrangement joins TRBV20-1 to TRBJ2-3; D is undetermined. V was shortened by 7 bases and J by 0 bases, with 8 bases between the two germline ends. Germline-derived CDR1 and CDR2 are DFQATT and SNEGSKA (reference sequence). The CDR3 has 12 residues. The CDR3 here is CSGATSTDTQYF. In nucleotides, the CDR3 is TGCAGTGGCGCAACTAGCACAGATACGCAGTATTTT.

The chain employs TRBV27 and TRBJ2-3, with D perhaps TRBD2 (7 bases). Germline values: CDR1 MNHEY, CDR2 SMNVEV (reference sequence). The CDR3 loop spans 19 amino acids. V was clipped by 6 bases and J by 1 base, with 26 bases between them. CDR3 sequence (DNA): TGTGCCAGCAGAGAAGCCTCGGGTCGGGGGGCGCGAGGCACAGATACGCAGTATTTT. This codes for CASREASGRGARGTDTQYF.

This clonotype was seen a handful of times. The CDR3 reads CASSSRDRGEDTQYF. The CDR3 DNA reads as TGTGCCAGCAGCTCCCGGGACAGGGGGGAAGATACGCAGTATTTT. The chain joins TRBV7-9 to TRBJ2-3; 11 bases map to TRBD1. CDR1 is SEHNR and CDR2 is FQNEAQ in the germline V gene (reference sequence). This CDR3 is 15 amino acids long. V dropped 4 bases and J dropped 5; count of bases not matched to a gene: 5. The full variable domain, completed using reference TRBV7-9 and TRBJ2-3, is DTGVSQNPRHKITKRGQNVTFRCDPISEHNRLYWYRQTLGQGPEFLTYFQNEAQLEKSRLLSDRFSAERPKGSFSTLEIQRTEQGDSAMYLCASSSRDRGEDTQYFGPGTRLTVL.

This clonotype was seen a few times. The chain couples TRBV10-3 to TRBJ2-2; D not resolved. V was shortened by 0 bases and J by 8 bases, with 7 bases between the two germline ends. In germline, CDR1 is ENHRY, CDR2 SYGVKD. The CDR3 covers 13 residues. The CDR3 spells CAISESTKGELFF. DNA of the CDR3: TGTGCCATCAGTGAGTCGACGAAGGGGGAGCTGTTTTTT.

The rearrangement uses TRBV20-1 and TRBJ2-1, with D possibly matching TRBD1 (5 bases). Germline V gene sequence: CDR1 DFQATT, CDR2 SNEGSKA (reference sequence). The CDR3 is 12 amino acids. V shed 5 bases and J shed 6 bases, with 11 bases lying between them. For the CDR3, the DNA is TGCAGTGCTTGGGATGGGGCCAATGAGCAGTTCTTC. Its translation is CSAWDGANEQFF.

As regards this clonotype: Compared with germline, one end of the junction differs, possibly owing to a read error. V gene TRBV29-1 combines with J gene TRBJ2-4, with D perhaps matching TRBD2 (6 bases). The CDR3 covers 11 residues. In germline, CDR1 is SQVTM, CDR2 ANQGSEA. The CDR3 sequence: CSVEEGLEGYF. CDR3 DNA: TGCAGCGTGGAAGAGGGGCTGGAGGGGTACTTC.

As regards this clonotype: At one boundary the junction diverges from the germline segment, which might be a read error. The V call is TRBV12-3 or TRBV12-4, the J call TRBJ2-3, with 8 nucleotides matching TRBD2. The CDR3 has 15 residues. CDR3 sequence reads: CDSRPRRGATDTQYF. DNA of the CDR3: TGTGACAGCAGACCGCGGCGGGGGGCTACAGATACGCAGTATTTT.

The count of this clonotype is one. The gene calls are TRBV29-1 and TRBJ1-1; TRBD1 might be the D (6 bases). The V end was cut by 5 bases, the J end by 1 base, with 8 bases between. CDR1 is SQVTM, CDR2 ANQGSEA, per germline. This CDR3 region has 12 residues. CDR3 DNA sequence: TGCAGCGTTATCAGGGGGAACACTGAAGCTTTCTTT. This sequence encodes CSVIRGNTEAFF.

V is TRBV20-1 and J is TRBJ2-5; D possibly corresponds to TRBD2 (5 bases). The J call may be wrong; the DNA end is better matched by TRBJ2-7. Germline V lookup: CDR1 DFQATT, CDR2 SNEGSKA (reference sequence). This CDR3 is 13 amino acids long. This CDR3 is CSARAAVPYEQYF. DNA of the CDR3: TGCAGTGCTAGAGCAGCGGTACCCTACGAGCAGTACTTC.

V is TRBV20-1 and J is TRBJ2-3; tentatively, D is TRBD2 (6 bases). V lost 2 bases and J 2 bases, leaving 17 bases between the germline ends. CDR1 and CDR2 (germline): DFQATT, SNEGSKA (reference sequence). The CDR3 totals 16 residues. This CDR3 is CSARITATRLTDTQYF. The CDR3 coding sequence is TGCAGTGCTAGAATTACCGCGACTAGACTCACAGATACGCAGTATTTT.

The CDR3 DNA follows: TGCAGTGCTAGAGATTGGGGGGGACAGTCCTACGAGCAGTACTTC. It encodes CSARDWGGQSYEQYF. The V gene is TRBV20-1, the J gene TRBJ2-7; either TRBD1 or TRBD2 may supply D (7 bases each). There are 15 residues in the CDR3. Germline CDR1 DFQATT, CDR2 SNEGSKA (reference sequence). Deletions cut 0 bases from V and 1 base from J, with 13 bases between.

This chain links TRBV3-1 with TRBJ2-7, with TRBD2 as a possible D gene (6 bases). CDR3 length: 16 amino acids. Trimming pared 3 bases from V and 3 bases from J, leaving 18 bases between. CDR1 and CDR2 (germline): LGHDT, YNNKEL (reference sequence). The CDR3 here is CASSHVSGTLLYEQYF. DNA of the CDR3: TGTGCCAGCAGCCATGTGTCCGGGACTTTACTCTACGAGCAGTACTTC.

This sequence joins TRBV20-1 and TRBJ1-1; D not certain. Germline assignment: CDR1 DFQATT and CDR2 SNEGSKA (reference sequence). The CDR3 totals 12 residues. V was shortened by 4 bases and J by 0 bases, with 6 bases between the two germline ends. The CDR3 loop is CSATQMNTEAFF. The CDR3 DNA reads TGCAGTGCTACACAGATGAACACTGAAGCTTTCTTT.

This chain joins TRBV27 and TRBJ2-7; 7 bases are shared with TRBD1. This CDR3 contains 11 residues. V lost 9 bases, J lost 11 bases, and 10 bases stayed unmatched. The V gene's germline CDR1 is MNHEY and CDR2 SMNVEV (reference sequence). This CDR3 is CASAAPQGEYF. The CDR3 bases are TGTGCCAGTGCCGCACCTCAGGGGGAGTACTTC.

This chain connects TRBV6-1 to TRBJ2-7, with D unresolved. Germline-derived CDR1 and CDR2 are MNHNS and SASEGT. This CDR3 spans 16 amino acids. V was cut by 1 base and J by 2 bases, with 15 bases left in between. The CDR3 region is CASSEEYHGDPYEQYF. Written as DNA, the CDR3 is TGTGCCAGCAGTGAAGAGTATCACGGAGATCCCTACGAGCAGTACTTC.

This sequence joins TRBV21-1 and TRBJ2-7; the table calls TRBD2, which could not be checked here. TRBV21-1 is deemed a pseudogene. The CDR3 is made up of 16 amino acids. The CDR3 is CASPRGTSGRTYEQYF. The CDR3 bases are TGTGCCAGCCCTAGGGGAACTAGCGGGAGAACCTACGAGCAGTACTTC.

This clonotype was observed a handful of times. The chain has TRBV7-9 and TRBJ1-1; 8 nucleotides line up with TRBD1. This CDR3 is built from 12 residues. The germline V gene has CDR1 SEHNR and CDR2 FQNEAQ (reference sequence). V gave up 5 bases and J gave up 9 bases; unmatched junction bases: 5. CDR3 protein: CASSIGQGQAFF. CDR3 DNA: TGTGCCAGCAGCATAGGACAGGGACAAGCTTTCTTT.

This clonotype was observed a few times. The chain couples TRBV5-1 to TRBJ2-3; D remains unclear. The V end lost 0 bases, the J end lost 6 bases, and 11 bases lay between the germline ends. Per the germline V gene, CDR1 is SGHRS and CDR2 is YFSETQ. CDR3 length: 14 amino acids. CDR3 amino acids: CASSLVSPWDTQYF. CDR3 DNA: TGCGCCAGCAGCTTGGTCTCACCCTGGGATACGCAGTATTTT.

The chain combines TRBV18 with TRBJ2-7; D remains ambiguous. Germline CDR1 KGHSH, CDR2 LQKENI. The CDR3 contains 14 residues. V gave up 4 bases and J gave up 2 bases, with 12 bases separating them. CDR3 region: CASSQFDTTYEQYF. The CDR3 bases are TGTGCCAGCTCACAGTTCGACACTACCTACGAGCAGTACTTC.

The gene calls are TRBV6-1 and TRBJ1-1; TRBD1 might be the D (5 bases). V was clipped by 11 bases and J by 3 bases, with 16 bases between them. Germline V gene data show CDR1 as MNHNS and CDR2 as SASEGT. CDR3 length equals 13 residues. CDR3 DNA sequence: TGTGCCTCGATGCGGGGCCTGGACACTGAAGCTTTCTTT. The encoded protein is CASMRGLDTEAFF.

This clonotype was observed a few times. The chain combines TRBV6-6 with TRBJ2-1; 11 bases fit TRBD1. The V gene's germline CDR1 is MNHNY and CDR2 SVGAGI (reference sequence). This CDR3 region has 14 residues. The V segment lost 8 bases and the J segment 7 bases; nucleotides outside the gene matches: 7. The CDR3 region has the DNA TGTGCCAGCCTTAGGGACAGGGGGGGTAATGAGCAGTTCTTC. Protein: CASLRDRGGNEQFF.

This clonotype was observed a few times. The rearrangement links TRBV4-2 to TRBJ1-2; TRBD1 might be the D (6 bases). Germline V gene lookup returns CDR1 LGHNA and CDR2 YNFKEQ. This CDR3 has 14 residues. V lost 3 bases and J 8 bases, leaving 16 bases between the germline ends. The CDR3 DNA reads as TGTGCCAGCAGCCAGTCGACAGGCCGGGGGGGCTACACCTTC. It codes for CASSQSTGRGGYTF.

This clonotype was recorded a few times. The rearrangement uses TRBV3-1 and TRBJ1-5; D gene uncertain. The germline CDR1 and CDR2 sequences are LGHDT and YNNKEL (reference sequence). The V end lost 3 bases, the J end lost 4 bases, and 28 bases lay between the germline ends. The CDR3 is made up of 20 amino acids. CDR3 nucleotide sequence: TGTGCCAGCAGCCACCGGTTCAGCGATGCAGGACGGCACCGAAATCAGCCCCAGCATTTT. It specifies CASSHRFSDAGRHRNQPQHF.

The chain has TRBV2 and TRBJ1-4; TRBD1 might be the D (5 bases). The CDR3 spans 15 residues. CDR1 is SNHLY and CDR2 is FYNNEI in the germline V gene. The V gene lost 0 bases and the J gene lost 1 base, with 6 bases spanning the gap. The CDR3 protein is CASSEAGGTNEKLFF. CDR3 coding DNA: TGTGCCAGCAGTGAAGCGGGGGGAACTAATGAAAAACTGTTTTTT.

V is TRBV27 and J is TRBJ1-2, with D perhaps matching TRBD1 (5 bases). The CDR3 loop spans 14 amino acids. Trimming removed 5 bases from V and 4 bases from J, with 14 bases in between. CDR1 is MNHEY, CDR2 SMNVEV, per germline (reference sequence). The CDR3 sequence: CASSGGGSSYGYTF. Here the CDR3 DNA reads TGTGCCAGCAGTGGTGGGGGTTCTAGCTATGGCTACACCTTC.